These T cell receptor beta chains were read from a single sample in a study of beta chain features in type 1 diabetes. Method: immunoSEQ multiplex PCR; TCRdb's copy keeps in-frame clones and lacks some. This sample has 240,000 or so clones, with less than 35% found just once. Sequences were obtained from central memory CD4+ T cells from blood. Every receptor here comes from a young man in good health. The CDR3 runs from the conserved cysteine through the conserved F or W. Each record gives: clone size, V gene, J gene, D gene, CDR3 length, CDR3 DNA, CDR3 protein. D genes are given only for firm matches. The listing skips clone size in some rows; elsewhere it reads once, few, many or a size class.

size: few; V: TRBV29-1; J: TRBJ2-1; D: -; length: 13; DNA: TGCAGCGCCCGCCGGGGGGCGCAGGATGAGCAGTTCTTC; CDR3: CSARRGAQDEQFF
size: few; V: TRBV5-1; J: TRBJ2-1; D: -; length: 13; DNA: TGCGCCAGCAGCTTGGGTTCGCCCAATGAGCAGTTCTTC; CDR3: CASSLGSPNEQFF
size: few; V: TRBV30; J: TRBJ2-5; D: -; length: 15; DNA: TGTGCCTGGAGTGTAAGCCCCCAGGGTCAAGAGACCCAGTACTTC; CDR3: CAWSVSPQGQETQYF
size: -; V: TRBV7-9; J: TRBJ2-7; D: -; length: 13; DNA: TGTGCCAGCAGCTCCATTGGGGGTGGCGAGCAGTACTTC; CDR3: CASSSIGGGEQYF
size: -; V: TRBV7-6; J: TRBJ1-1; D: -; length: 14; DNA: TGTGCCAGCAGCTTAGACAGTTCACTCACTGAAGCTTTCTTT; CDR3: CASSLDSSLTEAFF
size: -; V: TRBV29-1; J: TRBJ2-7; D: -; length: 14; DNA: TGCAGCGTGAGGGATGTTATGGACAACTACGAGCAGTACTTC; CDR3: CSVRDVMDNYEQYF
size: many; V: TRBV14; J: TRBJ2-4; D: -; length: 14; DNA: TGTGCCAGCAGCCAAACAGGGTTGGAAAACATTCAGTACTTC; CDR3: CASSQTGLENIQYF
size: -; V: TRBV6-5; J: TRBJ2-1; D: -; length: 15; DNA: TGTGCCAGCAGCCACCAGGGACTGGTCTACAATGAGCAGTTCTTC; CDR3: CASSHQGLVYNEQFF
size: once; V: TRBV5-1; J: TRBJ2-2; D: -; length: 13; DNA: TGCGCCAGCAGCCCCGGTCAGCCCCGGGAGCTGTTTTTT; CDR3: CASSPGQPRELFF
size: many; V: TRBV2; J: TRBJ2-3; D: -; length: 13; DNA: TGTGCCAGCTCAAATCGGGGTCCAGATACGCAGTATTTT; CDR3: CASSNRGPDTQYF
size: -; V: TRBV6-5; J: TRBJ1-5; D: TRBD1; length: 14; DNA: TGTGCCAGCAGTTGGACAGGGAGCGATCAGCCCCAGCATTTT; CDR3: CASSWTGSDQPQHF
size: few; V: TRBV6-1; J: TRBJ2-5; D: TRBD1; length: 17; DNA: TGTGCCAGCAGTGAAGTTAGTGGGACAGGGGGCTGGGAGACCCAGTACTTC; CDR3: CASSEVSGTGGWETQYF
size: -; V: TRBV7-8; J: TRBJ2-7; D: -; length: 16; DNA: TGTGCCAGCAGCAGAAGACCTGAGATGGGAGGAAGAGAGCAGTACTTC; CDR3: CASSRRPEMGGREQYF
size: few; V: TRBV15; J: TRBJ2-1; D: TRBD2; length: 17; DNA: TGTGCCACCAGCAGAGATCCTAGCGGGAGTTTCTACAATGAGCAGTTCTTC; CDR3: CATSRDPSGSFYNEQFF
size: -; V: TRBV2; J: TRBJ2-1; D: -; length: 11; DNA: TGTGCCAGCAGTGTAGGTCTTGAGCAGTTCTTC; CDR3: CASSVGLEQFF
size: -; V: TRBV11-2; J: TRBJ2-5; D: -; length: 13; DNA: TGTGCCAGCAGCCTGGATCTTTTGGAGACCCAGTACTTC; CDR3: CASSLDLLETQYF
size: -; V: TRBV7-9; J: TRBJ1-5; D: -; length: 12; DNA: TGTGCCAGCAGCTTAGAGGGGCAGCCCCAGCATTTT; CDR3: CASSLEGQPQHF
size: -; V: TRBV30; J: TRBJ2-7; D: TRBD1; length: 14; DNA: TGTGCCTGGAGTACGGGACAGGGGTTCTACGAGCAGTACTTC; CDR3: CAWSTGQGFYEQYF
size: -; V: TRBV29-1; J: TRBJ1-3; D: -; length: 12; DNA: TGCAGCGTCAGGCCCTCTGGAAACACCATATATTTT; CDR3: CSVRPSGNTIYF
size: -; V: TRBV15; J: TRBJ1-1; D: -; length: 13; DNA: TGTGCCACCCGAAGAGGGGGGAGCACTGAAGCTTTCTTT; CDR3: CATRRGGSTEAFF
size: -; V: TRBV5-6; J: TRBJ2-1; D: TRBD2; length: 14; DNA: TGTGCCAGCAGCCGGACTAGCGGTTACAATGAGCAGTTCTTC; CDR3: CASSRTSGYNEQFF
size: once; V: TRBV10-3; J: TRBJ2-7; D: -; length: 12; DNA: TGTGCCATCAGTGACAACTCCTACGAGCAGTACTTC; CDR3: CAISDNSYEQYF
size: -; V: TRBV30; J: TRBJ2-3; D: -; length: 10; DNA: TGTGCCTGGTCCGGGGGTACGCAGTATTTT; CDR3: CAWSGGTQYF
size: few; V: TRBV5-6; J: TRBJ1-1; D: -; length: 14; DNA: TGTGCCAGCAACACCTACAGGGTGAACACTGAAGCTTTCTTT; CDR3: CASNTYRVNTEAFF
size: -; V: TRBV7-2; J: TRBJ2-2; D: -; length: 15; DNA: TGTGCCAGCAGCTTAACGGAGTTTTACACCGGGGAGCTGTTTTTT; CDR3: CASSLTEFYTGELFF
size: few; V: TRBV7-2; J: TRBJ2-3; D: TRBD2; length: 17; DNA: TGCGCCAGCAGCCCCTCCGAAGCGGGAGGGCGCACAGATACGCAGTATTTT; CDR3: CASSPSEAGGRTDTQYF
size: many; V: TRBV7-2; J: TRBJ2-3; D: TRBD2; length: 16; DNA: TGTGCCAGCAGCTTAGAGGCCGCGGGGGGGCAAGATACGCAGTATTTT; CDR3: CASSLEAAGGQDTQYF
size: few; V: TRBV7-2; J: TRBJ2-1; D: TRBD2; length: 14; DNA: TGTGCCAGCAGCCCCATGGGAGGGGACAATGAGCAGTTCTTC; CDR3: CASSPMGGDNEQFF
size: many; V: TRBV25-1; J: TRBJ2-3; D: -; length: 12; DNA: TGTGCCAGCACGCGGTACACAGATACGCAGTATTTT; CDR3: CASTRYTDTQYF
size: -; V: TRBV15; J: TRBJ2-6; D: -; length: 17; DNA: TGTGCCACCAGCCCTCTAAGAGGGCTTTCTGGGGCCAACGTCCTGACTTTC; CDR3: CATSPLRGLSGANVLTF
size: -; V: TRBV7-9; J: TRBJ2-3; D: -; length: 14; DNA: TGTGCCAGCAGCGGGGGACTGAGCACAGATACGCAGTATTTT; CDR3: CASSGGLSTDTQYF
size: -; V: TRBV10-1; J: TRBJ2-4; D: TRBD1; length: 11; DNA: TGCGCCAGCGGACAGGGCAACATTCAGTACTTC; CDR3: CASGQGNIQYF
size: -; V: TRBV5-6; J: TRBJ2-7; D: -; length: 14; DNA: TGTGCCAGCAGCTTGGGAGGAGCCAACTACGAGCAGTACTTC; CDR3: CASSLGGANYEQYF
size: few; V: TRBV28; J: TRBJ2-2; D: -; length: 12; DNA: TGTGCCAGCAGTTTATATTCCGGGGAGCTGTTTTTT; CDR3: CASSLYSGELFF
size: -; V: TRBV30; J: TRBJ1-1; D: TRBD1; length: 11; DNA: TGTGCCGCCCACAGGGGTACTGAAGCTTTCTTT; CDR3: CAAHRGTEAFF
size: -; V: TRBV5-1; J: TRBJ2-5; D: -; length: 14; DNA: TGCGCCAGCAGCTTGGAACGTCCCCAAGAGACCCAGTACTTC; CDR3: CASSLERPQETQYF
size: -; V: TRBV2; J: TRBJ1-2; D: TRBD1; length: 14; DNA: TGTGCCAGCAGTCGGGACAGGGGGAATGCTGGCTACACCTTC; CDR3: CASSRDRGNAGYTF
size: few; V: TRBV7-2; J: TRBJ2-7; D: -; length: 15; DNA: TGTGCCAGCAGCTCGGACAGCTATTTCTCCTACGAGCAGTACTTC; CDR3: CASSSDSYFSYEQYF
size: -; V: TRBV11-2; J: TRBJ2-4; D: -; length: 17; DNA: TGTGCCAGCAGCTTAGATCGGCCCGACCTACGGGGAAACATTCAGTACTTC; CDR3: CASSLDRPDLRGNIQYF
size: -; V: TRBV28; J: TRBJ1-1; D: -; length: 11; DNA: TGTGCCAGCAGGCTACAGGGTTGGCCTTTCTTT; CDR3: CASRLQGWPFF
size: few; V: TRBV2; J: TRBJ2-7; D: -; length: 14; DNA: TGTGCCAGCAGTGAGGGGTTTCTGCCCTACGAGCAGTACTTC; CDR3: CASSEGFLPYEQYF
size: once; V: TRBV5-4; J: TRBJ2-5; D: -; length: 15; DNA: TGTGCCAGCAGCCGAACCACAGGGTCACAAGAGACCCAGTACTTC; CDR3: CASSRTTGSQETQYF
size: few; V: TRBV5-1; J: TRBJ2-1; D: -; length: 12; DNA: TGCGCCAGCAGCCTACCCCTGGGAGAGCAGTTCTTC; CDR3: CASSLPLGEQFF
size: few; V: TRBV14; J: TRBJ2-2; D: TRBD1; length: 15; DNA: TGTGCCAGCAGCCTCTTTGGACAGGGGACCGGGGAGCTGTTTTTT; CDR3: CASSLFGQGTGELFF
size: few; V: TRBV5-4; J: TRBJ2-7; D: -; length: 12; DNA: TGTGCCAGCAGCTCTCAGGGTTACGAGCAGTACTTC; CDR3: CASSSQGYEQYF
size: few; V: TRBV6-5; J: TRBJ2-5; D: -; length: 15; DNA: TGTGCCAGCAGTCGGACTCCCTCCGGATTGGAGACCCAGTACTTC; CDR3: CASSRTPSGLETQYF
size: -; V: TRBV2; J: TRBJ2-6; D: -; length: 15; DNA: TGTGCCAGCAGCGAGGAGGGGAGCGCATATAACGTCCTGACTTTC; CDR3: CASSEEGSAYNVLTF
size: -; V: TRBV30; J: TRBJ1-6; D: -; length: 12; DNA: TGTGCCTGGGACTACTATAATTCACCCCTCCACTTT; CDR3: CAWDYYNSPLHF
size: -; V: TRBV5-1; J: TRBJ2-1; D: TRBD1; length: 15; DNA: TGCGCCAGCAGCTGGACAGGGGACGTATACAATGAGCAGTTCTTC; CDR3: CASSWTGDVYNEQFF
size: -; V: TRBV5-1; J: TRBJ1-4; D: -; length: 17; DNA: TGCGCCAGCAGCTTGGGCCTTCCGGGACGGCCTAATGAAAAACTGTTTTTT; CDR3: CASSLGLPGRPNEKLFF